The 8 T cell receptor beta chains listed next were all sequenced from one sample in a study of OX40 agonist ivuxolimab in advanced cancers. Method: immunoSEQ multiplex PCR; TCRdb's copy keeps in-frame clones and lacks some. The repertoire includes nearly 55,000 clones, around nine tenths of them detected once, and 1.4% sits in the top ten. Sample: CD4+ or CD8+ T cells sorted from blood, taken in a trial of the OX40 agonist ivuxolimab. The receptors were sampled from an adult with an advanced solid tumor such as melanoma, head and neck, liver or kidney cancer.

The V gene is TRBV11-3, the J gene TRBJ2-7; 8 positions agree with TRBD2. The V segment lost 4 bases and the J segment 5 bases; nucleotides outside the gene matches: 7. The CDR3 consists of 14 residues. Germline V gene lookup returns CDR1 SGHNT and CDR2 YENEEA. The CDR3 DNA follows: TGTGCCAGCAGCTCCGGGACTAGACGGAACGAGCAGTACTTC. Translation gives CASSSGTRRNEQYF.

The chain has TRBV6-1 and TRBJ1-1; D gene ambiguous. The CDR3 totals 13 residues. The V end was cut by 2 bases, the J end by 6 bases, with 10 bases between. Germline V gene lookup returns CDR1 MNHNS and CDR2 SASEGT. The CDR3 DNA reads TGTGCCAGCAGTGAACGGGAGGACGCTGAAGCTTTCTTT. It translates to CASSEREDAEAFF.

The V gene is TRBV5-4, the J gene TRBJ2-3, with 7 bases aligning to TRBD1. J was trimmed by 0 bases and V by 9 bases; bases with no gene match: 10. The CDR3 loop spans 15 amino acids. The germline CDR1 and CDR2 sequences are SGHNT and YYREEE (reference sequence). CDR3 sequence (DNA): TGTGCCACCAGTGACTCGGGACAGAGCACAGATACGCAGTATTTT. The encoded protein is CATSDSGQSTDTQYF. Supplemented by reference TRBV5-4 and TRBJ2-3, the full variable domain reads ETGVTQSPTHLIKTRGQQVTLRCSSQSGHNTVSWYQQALGQGPQFIFQYYREEENGRGNFPPRFSGLQFPNYSSELNVNALELDDSALYLCATSDSGQSTDTQYFGPGTRLTVL.

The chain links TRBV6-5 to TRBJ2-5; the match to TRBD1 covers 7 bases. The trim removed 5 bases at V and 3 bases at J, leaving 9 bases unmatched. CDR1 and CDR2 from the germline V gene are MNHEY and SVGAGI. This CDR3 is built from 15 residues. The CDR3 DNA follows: TGTGCCAGCAGTCTCCGGGACAGACCCAAAGAGACCCAGTACTTC. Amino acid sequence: CASSLRDRPKETQYF.

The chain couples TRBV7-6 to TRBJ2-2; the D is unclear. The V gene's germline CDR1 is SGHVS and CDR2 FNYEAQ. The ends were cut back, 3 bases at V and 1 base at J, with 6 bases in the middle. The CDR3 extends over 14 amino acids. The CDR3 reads CASSFQENTGELFF. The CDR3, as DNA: TGTGCCAGCAGCTTTCAGGAGAACACCGGGGAGCTGTTTTTT.

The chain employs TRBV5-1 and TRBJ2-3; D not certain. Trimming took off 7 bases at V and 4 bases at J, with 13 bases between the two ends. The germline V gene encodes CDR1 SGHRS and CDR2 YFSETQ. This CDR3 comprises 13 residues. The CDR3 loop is CASSLGIADTQYF. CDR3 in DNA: TGCGCCAGCTCTTTGGGGATTGCAGATACGCAGTATTTT. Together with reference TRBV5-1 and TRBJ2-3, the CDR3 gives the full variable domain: KAGVTQTPRYLIKTRGQQVTLSCSPISGHRSVSWYQQTPGQGLQFLFEYFSETQRNKGNFPGRFSGRQFSNSRSEMNVSTLELGDSALYLCASSLGIADTQYFGPGTRLTVL.

CDR3 in DNA: TGTGCCAGCAGCTTAATTGGGACTAGCGGGAGCAATGAGCAGTTCTTC. Translating gives CASSLIGTSGSNEQFF. The chain recombines TRBV5-6 with TRBJ2-1; TRBD2 matches at 14 bases. The CDR3 extends over 16 amino acids. Trimming at V came to 2 bases and at J to 6 bases, leaving 4 bases not matched to a gene. CDR1 and CDR2 from the germline V gene are SGHDT and YYEEEE.

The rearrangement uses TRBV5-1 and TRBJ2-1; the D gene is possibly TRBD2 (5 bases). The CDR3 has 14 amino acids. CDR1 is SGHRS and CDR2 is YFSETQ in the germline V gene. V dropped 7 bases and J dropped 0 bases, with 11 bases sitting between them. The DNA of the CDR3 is TGCGCCAGCCTCCGGGATAGCTCCTACAATGAGCAGTTCTTC. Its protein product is CASLRDSSYNEQFF.